This T cell receptor (beta chain) was observed in a study of blood T cells in healthy people across ages. Study-wide points: The unsorted PBMCs prevented any conclusive comparison of naive versus antigen-experienced cells. Any changes in expanded clonotypes were possibly confounded, as donor CMV status remained unknown. Older age coincided with a roughly linear decline in TCR beta diversity per million T cells.

V lost 4 bases and J lost 12; bases outside the gene matches: 8. Looked up from germline, CDR1 is LGHDT and CDR2 is YNNKEL (reference sequence). CDR3 size: 15 residues. With a J-beta primer mix and a sample-barcoded 5' primer, a second PCR ran 7 to 11 cycles. Each of the samples gave a minimum of 2.5 million paired-end reads that contained CDR3. MiXCR, run by TCRdb on the 5' RACE reads, gives a single entry per CDR3 protein. The sample yields about 640,000 distinct CDR3 sequences, about 28% seen once. This clonotype was seen repeatedly, ten times or more. Its antigen remains unknown. The V and J genes are TRBV3-1 and TRBJ2-1, with 14 nucleotides matching TRBD2. This TCR came from a woman of 80 years or more in good health. The sequenced sample was blood. For the CDR3, the DNA is TGTGCCAGCAGCCCCGATTACGGACTAGCGGGGGGGCAGTTCTTC. Translated: CASSPDYGLAGGQFF.